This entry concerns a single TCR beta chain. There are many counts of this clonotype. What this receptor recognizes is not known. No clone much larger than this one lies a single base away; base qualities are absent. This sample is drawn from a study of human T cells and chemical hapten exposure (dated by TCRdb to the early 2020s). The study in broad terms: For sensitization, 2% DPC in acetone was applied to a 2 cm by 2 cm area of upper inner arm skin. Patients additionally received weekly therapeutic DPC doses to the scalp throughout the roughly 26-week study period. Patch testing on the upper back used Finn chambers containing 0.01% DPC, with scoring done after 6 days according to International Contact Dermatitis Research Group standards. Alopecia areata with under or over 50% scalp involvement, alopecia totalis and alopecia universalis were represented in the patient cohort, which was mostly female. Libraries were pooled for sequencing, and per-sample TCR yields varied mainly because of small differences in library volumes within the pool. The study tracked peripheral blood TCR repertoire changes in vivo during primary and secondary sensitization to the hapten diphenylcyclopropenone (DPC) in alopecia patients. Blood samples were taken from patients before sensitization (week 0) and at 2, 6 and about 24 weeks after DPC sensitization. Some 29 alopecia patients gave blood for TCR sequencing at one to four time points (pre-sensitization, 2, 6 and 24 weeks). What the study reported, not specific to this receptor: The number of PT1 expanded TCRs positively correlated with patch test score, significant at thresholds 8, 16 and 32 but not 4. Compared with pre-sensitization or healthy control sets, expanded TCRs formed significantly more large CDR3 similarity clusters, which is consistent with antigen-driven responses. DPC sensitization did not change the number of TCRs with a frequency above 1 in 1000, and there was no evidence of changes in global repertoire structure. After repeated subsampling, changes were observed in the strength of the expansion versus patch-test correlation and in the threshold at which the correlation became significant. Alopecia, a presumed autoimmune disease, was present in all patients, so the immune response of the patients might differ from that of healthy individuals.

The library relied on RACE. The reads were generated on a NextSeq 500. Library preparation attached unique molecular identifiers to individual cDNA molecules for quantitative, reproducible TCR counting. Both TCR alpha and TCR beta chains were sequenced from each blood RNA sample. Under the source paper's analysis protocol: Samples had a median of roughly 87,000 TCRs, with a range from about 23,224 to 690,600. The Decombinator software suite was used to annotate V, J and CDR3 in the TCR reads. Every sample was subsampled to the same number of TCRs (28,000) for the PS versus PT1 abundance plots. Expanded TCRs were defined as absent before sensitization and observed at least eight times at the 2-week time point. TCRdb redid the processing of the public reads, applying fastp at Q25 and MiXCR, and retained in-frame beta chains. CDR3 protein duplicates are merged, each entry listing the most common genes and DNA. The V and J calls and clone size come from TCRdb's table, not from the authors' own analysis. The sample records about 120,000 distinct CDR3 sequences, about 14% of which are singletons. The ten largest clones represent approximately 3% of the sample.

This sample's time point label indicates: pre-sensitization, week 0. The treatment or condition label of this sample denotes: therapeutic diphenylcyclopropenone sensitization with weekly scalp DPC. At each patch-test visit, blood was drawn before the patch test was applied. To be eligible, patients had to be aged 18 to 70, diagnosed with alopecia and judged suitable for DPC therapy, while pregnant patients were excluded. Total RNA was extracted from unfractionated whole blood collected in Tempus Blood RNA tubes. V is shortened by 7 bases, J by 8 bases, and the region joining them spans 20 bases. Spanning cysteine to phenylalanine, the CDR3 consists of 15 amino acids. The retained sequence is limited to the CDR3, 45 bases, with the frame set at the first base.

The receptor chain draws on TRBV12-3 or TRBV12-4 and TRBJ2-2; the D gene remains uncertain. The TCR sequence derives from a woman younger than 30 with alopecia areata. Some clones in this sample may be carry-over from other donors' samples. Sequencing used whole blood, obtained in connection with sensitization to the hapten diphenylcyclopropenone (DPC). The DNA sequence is TGTGCCAGCACCACACGAGCTTCCCGTATGGGGGAGCTGTTTTTT. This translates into CASTTRASRMGELFF.